The TCR beta chain under discussion was sequenced for a study of molecular identifiers for immune sequencing clone quantification. Germline loops: CDR1 WSHSY, CDR2 SAAADI. The CDR3 runs to 12 residues. TCRdb reanalysed the PCR reads using MiXCR and keeps one entry per CDR3 protein. The data show about 320,000 distinct CDR3 sequences, about 20% seen once. Worth noting for this clonotype: The junction departs from germline at one end; a sequencing error may be responsible.

The sequencing input was naive CD8+ T cells from blood, with Jurkat cell RNA spiked in. As for subset: FACS-sorted CD8+CD4-CCR7+CD45RA+ naive T cells. The chain carries TRBV10-2 and TRBJ1-1, with 7 bases identical to TRBD1. The TCR sequence derives from a human donor in good health. Some libraries in this study had Jurkat cell RNA spiked in. The CDR3 DNA sequence: TGCGCCAGTCAACAGGGGAACACTGAAACTTTCTTT. Translated: CASQQGNTETFF.